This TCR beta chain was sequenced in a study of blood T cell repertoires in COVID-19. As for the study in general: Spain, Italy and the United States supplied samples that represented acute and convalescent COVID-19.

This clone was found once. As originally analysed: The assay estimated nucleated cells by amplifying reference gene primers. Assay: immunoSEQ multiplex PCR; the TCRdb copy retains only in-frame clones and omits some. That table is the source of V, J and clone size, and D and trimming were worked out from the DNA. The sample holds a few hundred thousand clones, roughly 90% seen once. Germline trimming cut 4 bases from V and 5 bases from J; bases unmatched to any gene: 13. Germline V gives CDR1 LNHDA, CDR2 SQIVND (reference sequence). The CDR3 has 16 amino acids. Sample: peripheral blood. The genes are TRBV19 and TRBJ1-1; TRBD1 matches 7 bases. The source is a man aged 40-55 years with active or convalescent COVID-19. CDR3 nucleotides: TGTGCCAGTAGTACCTGGACAGGAACGCCAAGTACTGAAGCTTTCTTT. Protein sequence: CASSTWTGTPSTEAFF.